These 18 T cell receptor beta chains came from one sample sequenced in a study of blood T cell repertoires in COVID-19. The table came from immunoSEQ multiplex PCR; TCRdb's copy has only in-frame clones and leaves some out. The sample lists roughly 68,000 clones; 85% were seen once. The sample consisted of peripheral blood. These receptors were obtained from a man aged 45-65 years with acute or convalescent COVID-19.

The CDR3 protein is CASSPGLAGGTDTQYF. The CDR3 DNA follows: TGTGCCAGCAGCCCCGGACTAGCGGGGGGCACAGATACGCAGTATTTT. The rearrangement uses TRBV7-3 and TRBJ2-3; 13 bases match TRBD2. The J segment lost 1 base and the V segment lost 5 bases, leaving 3 bases of the junction unmatched. The CDR3 is 16 residues long. Germline CDR1 reads SGHTA; CDR2 reads FQGTGA.

The chain joins TRBV6-5 to TRBJ1-6; D gene uncertain. V dropped 6 bases and J dropped 8 bases, with 5 bases sitting between them. Per germline, CDR1 MNHEY and CDR2 SVGAGI. CDR3 length: 11 amino acids. This chain's CDR3 is CASSLDSPLHF. The CDR3 region has the DNA TGTGCCAGCAGCCTTGATTCACCCCTCCACTTT.

The chain has TRBV24-1 and TRBJ2-2; TRBD2 matches 13 bases. This CDR3 contains 15 residues. Trimming at V came to 10 bases and at J to 6 bases, leaving 7 bases not matched to a gene. Germline V lookup: CDR1 KGHDR, CDR2 SFDVKD. CDR3 sequence: CATGLAGVTSGELFF. The CDR3 coding sequence is TGTGCCACTGGACTAGCGGGGGTTACGTCCGGGGAGCTGTTTTTT.

The chain has TRBV29-1 and TRBJ1-3; TRBD1 is a possible D gene (6 bases). Germline V gene data show CDR1 as SQVTM and CDR2 as ANQGSEA. The CDR3 runs 14 residues. V gave up 4 bases and J gave up 4 bases, with 14 bases separating them. As DNA, the CDR3 is TGCAGCGTTGTGCTGGGGGCGCAAGGAAACACCATATATTTT. Translating it yields CSVVLGAQGNTIYF.

J is TRBJ1-2 and V is TRBV15, with D hard to call. Germline-derived CDR1 and CDR2 are LNHNV and YYDKDF (reference sequence). V was shortened by 4 bases and J by 1 base, with 10 bases between the two germline ends. The CDR3 is 14 amino acids. CDR3 in amino acids: CATSTRAYNYGYTF. CDR3 nucleotides: TGTGCCACCAGCACCCGTGCCTATAACTATGGCTACACCTTC.

Only a few counts were recorded for this clone. This chain links TRBV7-9 with TRBJ2-5, with D possibly being TRBD2 (7 bases). The germline V gene has CDR1 SEHNR and CDR2 FQNEAQ (reference sequence). The CDR3 runs to 16 residues. V lost 8 bases, J lost 1 base, and 20 bases lay in between. The CDR3 DNA sequence: TGTGCCAGCTCCCGGGGGGCGGGGGCGTCCCAAGAGACCCAGTACTTC. Translating gives CASSRGAGASQETQYF.

The chain employs TRBV4-1 and TRBJ1-2; the D gene is possibly TRBD1 (5 bases). The germline V gene encodes CDR1 MGHRA and CDR2 YSYEKL. This CDR3 is 16 amino acids long. The V end was cut by 6 bases, the J end by 8 bases, with 25 bases between. In nucleotides, the CDR3 is TGCGCCAGCAGTCCACGGACCCAGGACGTGCGGGGGGGCTACACCTTC. Protein: CASSPRTQDVRGGYTF.

The J gene is TRBJ2-1, the V gene TRBV29-1; D ambiguous. V lost 3 bases and J 6 bases, leaving 6 bases between the germline ends. Germline V gene sequence: CDR1 SQVTM, CDR2 ANQGSEA. This CDR3 contains 11 residues. This chain's CDR3 is CSVEGANEQFF. The DNA for the CDR3 is TGCAGCGTTGAGGGCGCCAATGAGCAGTTCTTC.

The chain uses TRBV2 and TRBJ1-2; 10 nucleotides match TRBD1. J was trimmed by 6 bases and V by 6 bases; bases with no gene match: 7. Per the germline V gene, CDR1 is SNHLY and CDR2 is FYNNEI. This CDR3 has 14 amino acids. For the CDR3, the DNA is TGTGCCAGCAGCCGGGACAGGGGTAGTGATGGCTACACCTTC. Its protein product is CASSRDRGSDGYTF.

In this sample, this clone turned up once. The chain recombines TRBV6-5 with TRBJ1-1; 8 nucleotides match TRBD1. The CDR3 runs 13 residues. The germline V gene has CDR1 MNHEY and CDR2 SVGAGI. V lost 4 bases to trimming and J lost 7 bases; unmatched junction nucleotides: 5. The CDR3 reads CASSFSGQDEAFF. The CDR3 nucleotides are TGTGCCAGCAGTTTCTCGGGACAGGATGAAGCTTTCTTT.

The chain couples TRBV5-8 to TRBJ2-5; tentative D call: TRBD2 (5 bases). Germline V lookup: CDR1 SGHTS, CDR2 YDEGEE. Trimming cost V 4 bases and J 5 bases, with 12 bases left between them. CDR3 length equals 13 residues. The CDR3 DNA reads as TGTGCCAGCAGCGTGACGGGGTTGGAGACCCAGTACTTC. Encoded protein: CASSVTGLETQYF.

The V call is TRBV6-1, the J call TRBJ1-2; D unresolved. In germline, CDR1 is MNHNS, CDR2 SASEGT. The CDR3 totals 13 residues. Trimming shortened V by 1 base and J by 4 bases, and 7 bases separated the two germline ends. This chain's CDR3 is CASSEGRVYGYTF. The CDR3 bases are TGTGCCAGCAGTGAAGGGAGGGTCTATGGCTACACCTTC.

This clone was observed a handful of times. One end of the junction is discordant with germline, which a read error may explain. The genes are TRBV24-1 and TRBJ2-5; D is perhaps TRBD2 (6 bases). There are 14 residues in the CDR3. CDR1 KGHDR and CDR2 SFDVKD come from the germline V gene. CDR3 DNA: TGTGCCACCAGTGGTTTGGCGGGGCTAGAGACCCAGTACTTC. It codes for CATSGLAGLETQYF.

The chain is built from TRBV21-1 and TRBJ2-7; TRBD1 was called by the table and not checked on the DNA. TRBV21-1 is shown as a pseudogene. This CDR3 is 15 amino acids long. The DNA of the CDR3 is TGTGCCAGCAGCAAGCTACGGGACAAACCTTACGAGCAGTACTTC. Residues: CASSKLRDKPYEQYF.

The rearrangement uses TRBV3-1 (or the pseudogene TRBV3-2) and TRBJ2-3; TRBD2 might be the D (6 bases). This CDR3 contains 14 residues. The V gene lost 0 bases and the J gene lost 6 bases, with 10 bases spanning the gap. The germline gives CDR1 LGHDT, CDR2 YNNKEL (reference sequence). CDR3 in amino acids: CASSQDVEGDTQYF. DNA for the CDR3: TGTGCCAGCAGCCAAGATGTGGAGGGCGATACGCAGTATTTT.

The J gene is TRBJ2-7, the V gene TRBV29-1, with D perhaps TRBD1 (6 bases). This CDR3 region has 16 residues. Germline V gene lookup returns CDR1 SQVTM and CDR2 ANQGSEA. Deletions cut 2 bases from V and 2 bases from J, with 19 bases between. The CDR3 region has the DNA TGCAGCGTTGAACCCAAAAAAGGGGGTTTAACCTACGAGCAGTACGTC. This translates into CSVEPKKGGLTYEQYV.

The genes are TRBV27 and TRBJ2-1, with TRBD2 matching 13 bases. Germline assignment: CDR1 MNHEY and CDR2 SMNVEV (reference sequence). V lost 6 bases, J lost 5 bases, and 7 bases stayed unmatched. CDR3 length equals 16 residues. The CDR3 DNA follows: TGTGCCAGCAGCATATGGGGGACTAGCGGGAACAATGAGCAGTTCTTC. It encodes CASSIWGTSGNNEQFF.

V is TRBV19 and J is TRBJ2-5; D uncertain. The CDR3 is made up of 14 amino acids. The V end was cut by 5 bases, the J end by 7 bases, with 17 bases between. Per the germline V gene, CDR1 is LNHDA and CDR2 is SQIVND (reference sequence). CDR3 sequence (DNA): TGTGCCAGTAGTTATGTCTCCCGGTCGGGGACCCAGTACTTC. Residues: CASSYVSRSGTQYF.